The source of this T cell receptor beta chain is a study of blood T cell repertoires in COVID-19. Looking at the study overall: Acute and convalescent COVID-19 samples came from the United States, Italy and Spain. T cells, B-cell-depleted T cells, or PBMCs supplied cDNA or gDNA.

As handled by the study authors: Estimation of nucleated cell counts relied on the amplification of reference gene primers. Using immunoSEQ multiplex PCR, the repertoire was profiled, and TCRdb retains in-frame clones only, with some absent. D and trimming were read from the DNA, whereas the V and J calls and clone size are those reported in that table. In the table there are about 120,000 clones, about 74% of which are singletons. This clone came up once. The receptor comes from a human donor in a cohort sampled during active COVID-19. Sequencing was done on a sample of peripheral blood.

In DNA form, the CDR3 reads TGTGCCACCAGCAGAGATCCGGGAGCTAACTATGGCTACACCTTC. Encoded protein: CATSRDPGANYGYTF. The rearrangement uses TRBV15 and TRBJ1-2; D unresolved. The CDR3 runs to 15 residues. Germline V gene data show CDR1 as LNHNV and CDR2 as YYDKDF (reference sequence). V was pared by 0 bases and J by 0 bases, with 8 bases between.